A single sample gave rise to the 30 T cell receptor beta chains below, sequenced in a study of CD8+CD57+ T cells in acquired aplastic anemia. Profiles of TCR beta VDJ and CDR3 were generated from a genomic DNA template. TCRdb called the reads again in MiXCR, with one record for every CDR3 protein. The sample contains some 220,000 distinct CDR3 sequences, approximately 35% of which appear only once. The material sequenced was sorted CD4+, CD8+, or CD8+CD57+ T cells (not recorded which) from PBMCs. These TCRs come from a human donor in good health, serving as a control.

This clonotype has a count of ten or more. The chain links TRBV2 to TRBJ1-3; D remains ambiguous. Trimming pared 6 bases from V and 0 bases from J, leaving 12 bases between. Germline V CDR1 and CDR2: SNHLY, FYNNEI. This CDR3 region has 15 residues. The CDR3: CASSETRISGNTIYF. DNA for the CDR3: TGTGCCAGCAGCGAAACTAGGATCTCTGGAAACACCATATATTTT.

This chain uses TRBV2 with TRBJ2-5; TRBD2 aligns across 7 bases. The CDR3 is made up of 11 amino acids. Germline loops: CDR1 SNHLY, CDR2 FYNNEI. Unmatched junction bases numbered 1, after V lost 5 bases and J lost 7 bases. Written as DNA, the CDR3 is TGTGCCAGCAGTACGGGAGGGACCCAGTACTTC. Translated, it gives CASSTGGTQYF.

This clonotype was recorded at least ten times. The rearrangement links TRBV10-3 to TRBJ2-1, with 7 bases lining up with TRBD1. The trim removed 1 base at V and 5 bases at J, leaving 2 bases unmatched. CDR1 is ENHRY, CDR2 SYGVKD, per germline. CDR3 size: 14 residues. The CDR3 DNA reads TGTGCCATCAGTGAGTGGACAGGACACAATGAGCAGTTCTTC. This gives the protein CAISEWTGHNEQFF.

This clonotype was found many times. V is TRBV20-1 and J is TRBJ2-7; 7 bases are a match to TRBD2. The CDR3 covers 12 residues. With V trimmed by 4 bases and J by 3 bases, 3 bases remained unmatched. Germline lookup yields CDR1 DFQATT and CDR2 SNEGSKA (reference sequence). The CDR3 region is CSAKGTIYEQYF. CDR3 bases: TGCAGTGCTAAGGGGACTATCTACGAGCAGTACTTC.

This clonotype was counted ten times or more. The chain carries TRBV19 and TRBJ2-6; D unclear. Germline V CDR1 and CDR2: LNHDA, SQIVND (reference sequence). This CDR3 has 15 residues. V lost 3 bases, J lost 1 base, and 7 bases lay in between. The DNA for the CDR3 is TGTGCCAGTAGTATTTACGGATCTGGGGCCAACGTCCTGACTTTC. It yields the protein CASSIYGSGANVLTF.

The chain employs TRBV29-1 and TRBJ2-7; D possibly corresponds to TRBD1 (6 bases). Germline V gene sequence: CDR1 SQVTM, CDR2 ANQGSEA. Trimming pared 6 bases from V and 2 bases from J, leaving 11 bases between. The CDR3 sequence is 12 residues long. This CDR3 reads CSVGTSTYEQYF. In nucleotides, the CDR3 is TGCAGCGTGGGGACATCTACCTACGAGCAGTACTTC.

This chain uses TRBV7-9 with TRBJ2-3; 7 nucleotides match TRBD1. The V and J ends lost 3 bases and 4 bases, in that order; junction bases with no gene match: 16. Germline-derived CDR1 and CDR2 are SEHNR and FQNEAQ (reference sequence). This CDR3 contains 18 residues. The CDR3 bases are TGTGCCAGCAGCTTGACTTCCTGGTACAGGGGTAAAGCAGATACGCAGTATTTT. Protein sequence: CASSLTSWYRGKADTQYF.

A note on this clonotype: A read error may be the cause here, since a much bigger clone is one base away. The CDR3 is CASSGGGGRSYNEQFF. DNA for the CDR3: TGTGCCAGCAGCGGTGGTGGCGGGAGATCCTACAATGAGCAGTTCTTC. V usage is TRBV9 and J usage is TRBJ2-1, with 7 bases aligning to TRBD2. V lost 3 bases to trimming and J lost 1 base; unmatched junction nucleotides: 7. This CDR3 has 16 residues. From germline, CDR1 is SGDLS and CDR2 YYNGEE.

This clonotype was seen a few times. Relative to the germline gene, one junction end is altered; a read error may explain this. This chain uses TRBV27 with TRBJ1-2; D call uncertain. The CDR3 sequence is 14 residues long. The germline gives CDR1 MNHEY, CDR2 SMNVEV (reference sequence). In DNA, the CDR3 is TGTGCCAGCAGTTACCGACACACTAACTATGGCTACGCCTTC. Its protein product is CASSYRHTNYGYAF.

A few counts support this clonotype. This chain links TRBV14 with TRBJ1-5; 8 bases align to TRBD1. CDR3 size: 15 residues. In germline, CDR1 is SGHDN, CDR2 FVKESK. The J segment lost 7 bases and the V segment lost 6 bases, leaving 11 bases of the junction unmatched. The CDR3 loop reads CASRERRGLEQPQHF. As DNA, the CDR3 is TGTGCCAGCAGGGAGCGCAGGGGGCTAGAACAGCCCCAGCATTTT.

To note about this clonotype: The conserved final phenylalanine or tryptophan is absent from the CDR3, which likely points to a read error. Here the CDR3 reads CASSPGGWTQYS. The CDR3 DNA sequence: TGCGCCAGCAGCCCGGGAGGGTGGACCCAGTACTCC. The chain uses TRBV11-2 and TRBJ2-5; 8 bases agree with TRBD2. CDR3 length: 12 residues. CDR1 is SGHAT, CDR2 FQNNGV, per germline.

The table lists this clonotype with a few counts. The chain couples TRBV2 to TRBJ1-2, with D uncertain. CDR3 length: 13 residues. Trimming shortened V by 5 bases and J by 8 bases, and 15 bases separated the two germline ends. Germline-derived CDR1 and CDR2 are SNHLY and FYNNEI. The CDR3: CASSLFQASGYTF. The CDR3 DNA reads as TGTGCCAGCAGTTTATTTCAGGCATCGGGCTACACCTTC. The whole variable domain, remainder taken from reference TRBV2 and TRBJ1-2, is EPEVTQTPSHQVTQMGQEVILRCVPISNHLYFYWYRQILGQKVEFLVSFYNNEISEKSEIFDDQFSVERPDGSNFTLKIRSTKLEDSAMYFCASSLFQASGYTFGSGTRLTVV.

V is TRBV12-3 or TRBV12-4 and J is TRBJ2-2; the D is unclear. The CDR3 consists of 13 residues. Trimming shortened V by 6 bases and J by 2 bases, and 7 bases separated the two germline ends. The CDR3 nucleotides read TGTGCCAGCAGCGCGATAAACACCGGGGAGCTGTTTTTT. Its protein is CASSAINTGELFF.

This clonotype was seen only a few times. This sequence joins TRBV15 and TRBJ2-7, with a tentative D call TRBD1 (6 bases). Trimming left V 3 bases short and J 3 bases short, with 15 bases between. The CDR3 loop spans 15 amino acids. Per the germline V gene, CDR1 is LNHNV and CDR2 is YYDKDF (reference sequence). The CDR3 here is CATSRGRGISYEQYF. CDR3 sequence (DNA): TGTGCCACCAGCAGGGGCAGGGGTATTAGCTACGAGCAGTACTTC.

This clonotype was counted many times. CDR3 DNA: TGTGCCATCAGGTCAGGGGGCAATCAGCCCCAGCATTTT. Its protein product is CAIRSGGNQPQHF. The rearrangement uses TRBV10-3 and TRBJ1-5; TRBD1 is a possible D gene (6 bases). The V end lost 6 bases, the J end lost 2 bases, and 8 bases lay between the germline ends. Germline values: CDR1 ENHRY, CDR2 SYGVKD. This CDR3 has 13 residues.

The chain has TRBV11-1 and TRBJ1-2; perhaps TRBD1 as D (5 bases). V was shortened by 2 bases and J by 2 bases, with 15 bases between the two germline ends. The CDR3 length is 16 residues. Germline CDR1 is SGHAT and CDR2 is FQDESV (reference sequence). The CDR3 coding sequence is TGTGCCAGCAGCTTACGGACCAGGGTTCAGAACTATGGCTACACCTTC. Residues: CASSLRTRVQNYGYTF.

The chain employs TRBV6-1 and TRBJ2-6, with 12 bases aligning to TRBD1. CDR1 is MNHNS, CDR2 SASEGT, per germline. J lost 4 bases, V lost 7 bases, and 8 bases had no gene match. This CDR3 has 17 residues. CDR3 residues: CASTPGQGATGANVLTF. DNA of the CDR3: TGTGCCAGCACTCCGGGACAGGGGGCTACAGGGGCCAACGTCCTGACTTTC.

This clonotype was seen only a few times. The chain has TRBV2 and TRBJ1-2; D not certain. The V and J ends lost 5 bases and 4 bases respectively, with 14 bases between them. The CDR3 sequence is 14 residues long. Germline assignment: CDR1 SNHLY and CDR2 FYNNEI. CDR3 sequence reads: CASSFIYSPYGYTF. The CDR3 nucleotides read TGTGCCAGCAGTTTTATATATTCCCCCTATGGCTACACCTTC.

The genes are TRBV3-1 and TRBJ1-1; no clear D. The germline CDR1 and CDR2 sequences are LGHDT and YNNKEL (reference sequence). Between the trimmed V and J ends, which lost 8 bases and 7 bases, there was a span of 11 bases. This CDR3 has 11 amino acids. In DNA form, the CDR3 reads TGTGCCAGCGGTCAAACTGATGAAGCTTTCTTT. Translation: CASGQTDEAFF. Full variable domain (missing parts from reference TRBV3-1 and TRBJ1-1): DTAVSQTPKYLVTQMGNDKSIKCEQNLGHDTMYWYKQDSKKFLKIMFSYNNKELIINETVPNRFSPKSPDKAHLNLHINSLELGDSAVYFCASGQTDEAFFGQGTRLTVV.

The chain employs TRBV20-1 and TRBJ2-7; tentative D call: TRBD1 (5 bases). Germline lookup yields CDR1 DFQATT and CDR2 SNEGSKA (reference sequence). CDR3 length equals 13 residues. Trimming removed 1 base at V and 2 bases at J, with 9 bases between. The CDR3 sequence is CSARGDRTYEQYF. CDR3 coding DNA: TGCAGTGCTAGAGGAGACAGAACCTACGAGCAGTACTTC.

The chain employs TRBV2 and TRBJ2-7; TRBD2 matches 14 bases. The CDR3 is 15 amino acids. Germline CDR1 SNHLY, CDR2 FYNNEI. J lost 3 bases, V lost 5 bases, and 3 bases had no gene match. CDR3 sequence reads: CASSKGLAGVYEQYF. Written as DNA, the CDR3 is TGTGCCAGCAGTAAGGGACTAGCGGGAGTCTACGAGCAGTACTTC. Filled out from reference TRBV2 and TRBJ2-7, the complete variable domain reads EPEVTQTPSHQVTQMGQEVILRCVPISNHLYFYWYRQILGQKVEFLVSFYNNEISEKSEIFDDQFSVERPDGSNFTLKIRSTKLEDSAMYFCASSKGLAGVYEQYFGPGTRLTVT.

The chain combines TRBV2 with TRBJ1-4; TRBD1 is a possible D gene (5 bases). The CDR3 consists of 14 residues. Germline V CDR1 and CDR2: SNHLY, FYNNEI. Deletions cut 2 bases from V and 7 bases from J, with 11 bases between. The DNA of the CDR3 is TGTGCCAGCAGTGAATTGACTCAGGGTGAAAAACTGTTTTTT. Its protein product is CASSELTQGEKLFF.

The genes are TRBV6-5 and TRBJ1-2; 8 bases align to TRBD1. J was trimmed by 3 bases and V by 4 bases; bases with no gene match: 10. CDR3 length: 16 amino acids. Germline lookup yields CDR1 MNHEY and CDR2 SVGAGI. The CDR3 loop reads CASSWNIQGADYGYTF. The CDR3 nucleotides read TGTGCCAGCAGTTGGAACATCCAGGGGGCTGACTATGGCTACACCTTC.

This clonotype was counted between two and nine times. The CDR3 coding sequence is TGTGCCAGCAGCTCGAGGGGGATACCCCTCCACTTT. It encodes CASSSRGIPLHF. The rearrangement links TRBV7-6 to TRBJ1-6; a weak D match, TRBD1 (6 bases). Germline V gives CDR1 SGHVS, CDR2 FNYEAQ. The CDR3 runs 12 residues. V shed 4 bases and J shed 12 bases, with 10 bases lying between them.

This clonotype was found many times. This sequence joins TRBV29-1 and TRBJ1-1; D remains ambiguous. Germline V gene sequence: CDR1 SQVTM, CDR2 ANQGSEA. The CDR3 length is 13 residues. The V end lost 3 bases, the J end lost 0 bases, and 8 bases lay between the germline ends. The CDR3 DNA sequence: TGCAGCGTTGACCATCACATGAACACTGAAGCTTTCTTT. Translated: CSVDHHMNTEAFF.

The V and J genes are TRBV7-2 and TRBJ2-2; D not resolved. The CDR3 is made up of 13 amino acids. V was trimmed by 5 bases and J by 3 bases, leaving 7 bases between them. CDR1 is SGHTA and CDR2 is FQGNSA in the germline V gene. The CDR3 region has the DNA TGTGCCAGCAGCCTGACCGACACCGGGGAGCTGTTTTTT. Translation gives CASSLTDTGELFF.

The rearrangement uses TRBV4-2 and TRBJ2-2; no reliable D call. This CDR3 spans 15 amino acids. Between the trimmed V and J ends, which lost 0 bases and 6 bases, there was a span of 11 bases. Per germline, CDR1 LGHNA and CDR2 YNFKEQ. CDR3 in amino acids: CASSQDGRASGELFF. The CDR3 coding sequence is TGTGCCAGCAGCCAAGATGGCCGAGCCTCCGGGGAGCTGTTTTTT.

Turning to this clonotype: A much bigger clone sits one base away, suggesting this may be a read error. The V call is TRBV9, the J call TRBJ2-3, with 7 bases aligning to TRBD2. The V gene end was trimmed by 3 bases and the J gene end by 0 bases; junction bases not matched to a gene: 7. Germline CDR1 is SGDLS and CDR2 is YYNGEE. The CDR3 sequence is 16 residues long. The CDR3 coding sequence is TGTGCCAGCAGCGAGAGGGCTAGCGGCAGCACAGATACGCAGTATTTT. Protein product: CASSERASGSTDTQYF.

There are many counts of this clonotype. J is TRBJ1-1 and V is TRBV2; possible D gene TRBD1, 5 bases. In germline, CDR1 is SNHLY, CDR2 FYNNEI. This CDR3 is built from 15 residues. V lost 6 bases and J 5 bases, leaving 19 bases between the germline ends. In DNA form, the CDR3 reads TGTGCCAGCAGGAGGCAGGTGGGGGGGGAGACTGAAGCTTTCTTT. It encodes CASRRQVGGETEAFF.

This clonotype has a handful of counts. Since a much larger clone is just one base distant, this may be a read error. V and J are TRBV5-1 and TRBJ1-2; 9 bases map to TRBD1. This CDR3 region has 13 residues. CDR1 and CDR2 from the germline V gene are SGHRS and YFSETQ. CDR3 loop: CASRGDRAYGYIF. The CDR3, as DNA: TGCGCCAGCAGGGGGGACAGGGCCTATGGCTACATCTTC.